Listed below are T cell receptor beta chains from one sample, sequenced in a study of technical replicates of blood from a handful of donors. Generated by immunoSEQ multiplex PCR, the TCRdb table keeps only in-frame clones and is missing some. This sample has about 66,000 clones, with approximately 93% found just once. Sequencing used PBMCs. The receptors stem from a human donor in good health. Some clones in this sample may be carry-over from other donors' samples. CDR3s include the opening cysteine and the closing phenylalanine or tryptophan. The order of the fields is clone size, V gene, J gene, D gene, CDR3 protein, CDR3 DNA. A D gene is named only where the DNA matches it firmly. Clone size appears in some rows only: once, few, many, or a class for an expanded clone.

>-|TRBV4-3|TRBJ2-3|TRBD1
CASSQDRVGNTQYF
TGCGCCAGCAGCCAGGACAGGGTGGGAAATACGCAGTATTTT
>-|TRBV7-6|TRBJ2-1|-
CASSSFGNEQFF
TGTGCCAGCAGCTCCTTCGGGAATGAGCAGTTCTTC
>-|TRBV10-3|TRBJ1-2|TRBD1
CAIRRQGHENYGYTF
TGTGCCATCAGAAGACAGGGGCATGAAAACTATGGCTACACCTTC
>-|TRBV29-1|TRBJ2-2|-
CSVDRSNTGELFF
TGCAGCGTTGACAGGTCGAACACCGGGGAGCTGTTTTTT
>few|TRBV19|TRBJ1-1|-
CASRGQMNTEAFF
TGTGCCAGTCGGGGACAAATGAACACTGAAGCTTTCTTT
>-|TRBV10-3|TRBJ2-1|TRBD2
CAIRGDSGSREEQFF
TGTGCCATCAGGGGGGATAGCGGGAGTAGGGAGGAGCAGTTCTTC
>-|TRBV19|TRBJ2-1|TRBD1
CASSLQGAYNEQFF
TGTGCCAGTAGCTTACAGGGGGCCTACAATGAGCAGTTCTTC
>once|TRBV7-8|TRBJ1-4|TRBD1
CASSPQGAGEKLFF
TGTGCCAGCAGCCCACAGGGGGCCGGTGAAAAACTGTTTTTT
>-|TRBV4-1|TRBJ2-7|-
CASSRTTGLIVQGVSYEQYF
TGCGCCAGCAGCCGCACGACGGGACTCATTGTGCAGGGGGTCTCCTACGAGCAGTACTTC
>-|TRBV7-9|TRBJ2-3|-
CASSVYRQFSSTDTQYF
TGTGCCAGCAGCGTCTACAGACAGTTTTCTAGCACAGATACGCAGTATTTT
>-|TRBV7-9|TRBJ2-5|-
CASSPLSYGVETQYF
TGTGCCAGCAGCCCCTTGTCGTACGGTGTTGAGACCCAGTACTTC
>-|TRBV18|TRBJ1-2|-
CASSQTGQPLNYGYTF
TGTGCCAGCTCACAAACGGGTCAACCTTTAAACTATGGCTACACCTTC
>-|TRBV5-1|TRBJ1-1|-
CASRGTSNTEAFF
TGCGCCAGCAGGGGCACATCGAACACTGAAGCTTTCTTT
>-|TRBV4-3|TRBJ2-7|-
CASSQDPHPAYEQYF
TGCGCCAGCAGCCAAGATCCCCACCCGGCCTACGAGCAGTACTTC
>-|TRBV4-1|TRBJ2-7|-
CASSQDGVSSYEQYF
TGCGCCAGCAGCCAAGACGGAGTGAGCTCCTACGAGCAGTACTTC
>once|TRBV4-1|TRBJ2-7|TRBD1
CASSQGTGFYEQYF
TGCGCCAGCAGCCAAGGGACAGGCTTCTACGAGCAGTACTTC
>-|TRBV9|TRBJ2-7|-
CASSVGAGNKVYEQYF
TGTGCCAGCAGCGTAGGAGCGGGTAATAAAGTCTACGAGCAGTACTTC
>-|TRBV2|TRBJ2-1|TRBD2
CASSSSLRGGPNEQFF
TGTGCCAGCAGCTCCTCTCTGCGGGGGGGCCCGAATGAGCAGTTCTTC
>-|TRBV4-2|TRBJ1-1|-
CASSPGGGSTEAFF
TGTGCCAGCAGCCCCGGGGGGGGGAGCACTGAAGCTTTCTTT
>-|TRBV5-1|TRBJ1-1|-
CASSLGRGRMNTEAFF
TGCGCCAGCAGCTTGGGGCGGGGTAGAATGAACACTGAAGCTTTCTTT
>-|TRBV19|TRBJ1-1|-
CASSIHRARGTEAFF
TGTGCCAGTAGTATTCACAGGGCCCGGGGCACTGAAGCTTTCTTT
>-|TRBV19|TRBJ1-5|-
CASSPRPIQQGLDQPQHF
TGTGCCAGTAGTCCCCGCCCCATTCAACAGGGATTGGATCAGCCCCAGCATTTT
>-|TRBV23-1|TRBJ2-1|-
CASCGSGRQFF
TGCGCCAGCTGCGGGTCGGGGAGGCAGTTCTTC
>-|TRBV15|TRBJ2-6|TRBD1
CATSGDRGSGANVLTF
TGTGCCACCAGCGGAGACAGGGGATCAGGGGCCAACGTCCTGACTTTC
>once|TRBV7-8|TRBJ2-7|TRBD1
CASSRRDRSYEQYF
TGTGCCAGCAGCCGCCGGGACAGATCCTACGAGCAGTACTTC
>-|TRBV7-9|TRBJ2-7|TRBD1
CASRTGGGEQYF
TGTGCCAGCAGGACAGGGGGGGGCGAGCAGTACTTC
>once|TRBV5-6|TRBJ1-2|-
CASSLNSGNFNYGYTF
TGTGCCAGCAGCTTGAATTCAGGAAATTTTAACTATGGCTACACCTTC
>-|TRBV7-9|TRBJ2-5|-
CASIDQLVETQYF
TGTGCCAGCATCGATCAACTCGTAGAGACCCAGTACTTC
>-|TRBV4-3|TRBJ2-5|TRBD2
CASSQGGASGGGQETQYF
TGCGCCAGCAGCCAAGGCGGGGCTAGCGGGGGGGGACAAGAGACCCAGTACTTC
>-|TRBV4-3|TRBJ2-2|-
CASSQDRWELFF
TGCGCCAGCAGCCAAGACCGTTGGGAGCTGTTTTTT
>once|TRBV4-2|TRBJ2-3|TRBD2
CASSQLTSGNLDTQYF
TGTGCCAGCAGCCAATTGACTAGCGGGAATTTAGATACGCAGTATTTT
>-|TRBV6-5|TRBJ1-1|-
CETRGWTEAFF
TGTGAGACCAGGGGATGGACTGAAGCTTTCTTT
>-|TRBV7-9|TRBJ2-7|TRBD2
CASSLFQGGAYEQYF
TGTGCCAGCAGCTTATTCCAGGGAGGGGCCTACGAGCAGTACTTC
>-|TRBV27|TRBJ1-1|-
CASSFFGDTEAFF
TGTGCCAGCAGTTTTTTCGGGGACACTGAAGCTTTCTTT
>-|TRBV5-1|TRBJ2-3|-
CASTANTDTQYF
TGCGCCAGCACCGCTAACACAGATACGCAGTATTTT
>-|TRBV7-3|TRBJ2-6|-
CASAAGRSGANVLTF
TGTGCCAGCGCCGCAGGGAGGTCTGGGGCCAACGTCCTGACTTTC
>-|TRBV10-2|TRBJ1-1|TRBD1
CASRQNEQGARAFF
TGCGCCAGCAGACAAAATGAACAGGGGGCTAGGGCTTTCTTT
>-|TRBV30|TRBJ1-3|-
CAWSTEAGKDTIYF
TGTGCCTGGAGTACTGAAGCAGGGAAGGACACCATATATTTT